The sequence of this T cell receptor (beta chain) was determined in a study of T cells expressing NK-cell markers. Study-wide background: Among the eight sequenced donors, seven tested HCMV-seropositive and one tested seronegative. General study results and limits: Certain NKG2C+ T cell clones were expanded, and their HCMV specificity remained unclear.

Researchers built TCR beta cDNA using 5'RACE template switching with UMIs. TCRdb reprocessed the 5' RACE reads and keeps a single row for each CDR3 protein, giving no DNA. The listing records approximately 460,000 distinct CDR3 sequences. Germline CDR1 reads SQVTM; CDR2 reads ANQGSEA. The CDR3 runs to 13 residues. For this clonotype: No antigen is known for it.

Sequenced input: blood T cells: a sorted CD56 or NKG2C T cell subset, CD4+ or CD8+ T cells, or bulk PBMC T cells (not recorded which). The chain links TRBV29-1 to TRBJ2-7; TCRdb picks TRBD2, but there is no DNA to check that call. This clonotype was sampled from a woman aged 18-69 years in good health. CDR3 protein: CSAGLAEPYEQYF.